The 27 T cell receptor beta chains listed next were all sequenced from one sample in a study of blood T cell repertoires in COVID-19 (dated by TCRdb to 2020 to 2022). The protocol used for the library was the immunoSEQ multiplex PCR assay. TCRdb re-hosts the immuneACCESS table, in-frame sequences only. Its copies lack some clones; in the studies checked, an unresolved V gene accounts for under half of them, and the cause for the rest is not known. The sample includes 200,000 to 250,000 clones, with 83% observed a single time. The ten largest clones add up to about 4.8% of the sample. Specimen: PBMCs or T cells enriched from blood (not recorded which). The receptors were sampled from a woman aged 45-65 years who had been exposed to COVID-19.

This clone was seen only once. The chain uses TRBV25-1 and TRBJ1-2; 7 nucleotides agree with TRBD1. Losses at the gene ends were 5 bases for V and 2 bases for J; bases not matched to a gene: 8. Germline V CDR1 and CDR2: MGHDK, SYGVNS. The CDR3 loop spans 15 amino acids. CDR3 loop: CASSLGGQENYGYTF. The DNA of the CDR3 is TGTGCCAGCAGTCTAGGCGGACAGGAGAACTATGGCTACACCTTC.

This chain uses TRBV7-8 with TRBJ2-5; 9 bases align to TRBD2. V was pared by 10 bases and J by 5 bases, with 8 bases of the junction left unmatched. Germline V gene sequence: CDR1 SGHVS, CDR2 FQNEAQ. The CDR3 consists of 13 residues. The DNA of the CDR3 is TGTGCCACCCGCGGGGGGGCTAAGGAGACCCAGTACTTC. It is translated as CATRGGAKETQYF.

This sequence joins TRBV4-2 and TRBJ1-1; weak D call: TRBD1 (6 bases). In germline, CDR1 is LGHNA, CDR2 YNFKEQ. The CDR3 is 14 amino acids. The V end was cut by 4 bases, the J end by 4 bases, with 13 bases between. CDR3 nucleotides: TGTGCCAGCAGCCCGGATACAGGGTTCACTGAAGCTTTCTTT. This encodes CASSPDTGFTEAFF.

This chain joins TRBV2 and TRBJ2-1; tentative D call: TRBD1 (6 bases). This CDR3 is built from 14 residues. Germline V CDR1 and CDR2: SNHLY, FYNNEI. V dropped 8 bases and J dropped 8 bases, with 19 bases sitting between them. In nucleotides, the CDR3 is TGTGCCAGCCTCAACAGGGCCGTAGGCGATGAGCAGTTCTTC. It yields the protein CASLNRAVGDEQFF.

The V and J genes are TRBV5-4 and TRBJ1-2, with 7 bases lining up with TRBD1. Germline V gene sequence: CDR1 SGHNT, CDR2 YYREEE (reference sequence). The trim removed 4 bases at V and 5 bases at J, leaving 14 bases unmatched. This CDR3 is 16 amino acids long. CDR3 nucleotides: TGTGCCAGCAGCCCAGAGGGACAGAAGGTTCGTTATGGCTACACCTTC. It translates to CASSPEGQKVRYGYTF.

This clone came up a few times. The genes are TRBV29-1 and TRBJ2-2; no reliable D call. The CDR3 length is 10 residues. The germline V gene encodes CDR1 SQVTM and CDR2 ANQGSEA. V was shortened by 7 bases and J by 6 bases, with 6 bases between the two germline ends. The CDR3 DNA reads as TGCAGCGCCCGGTCCGGGGAGCTGTTTTTT. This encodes CSARSGELFF.

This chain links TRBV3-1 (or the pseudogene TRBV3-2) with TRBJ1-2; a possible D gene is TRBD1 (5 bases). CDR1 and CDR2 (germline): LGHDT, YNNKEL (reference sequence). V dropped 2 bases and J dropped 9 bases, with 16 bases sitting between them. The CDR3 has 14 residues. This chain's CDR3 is CASSQSGASRSYTF. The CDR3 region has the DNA TGTGCCAGCAGCCAAAGTGGGGCCTCGCGAAGCTACACCTTC.

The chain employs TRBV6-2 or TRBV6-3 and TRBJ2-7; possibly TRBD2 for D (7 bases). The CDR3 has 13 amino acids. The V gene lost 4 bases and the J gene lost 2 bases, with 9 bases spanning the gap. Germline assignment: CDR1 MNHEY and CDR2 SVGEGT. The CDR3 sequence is CASSLGGPYEQYF. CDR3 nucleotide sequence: TGTGCCAGCAGTTTGGGGGGGCCCTACGAGCAGTACTTC.

The CDR3 loop reads CASSLYRGDYEQYF. The CDR3 coding sequence is TGTGCCAGCAGTTTGTACAGGGGCGACTACGAGCAGTACTTC. J is TRBJ2-7 and V is TRBV6-2 or TRBV6-3; 7 bases are a match to TRBD1. Germline CDR1 and CDR2: MNHEY and SVGEGT. The trim removed 4 bases at V and 3 bases at J, leaving 6 bases unmatched. The length of the CDR3 is 14 residues.

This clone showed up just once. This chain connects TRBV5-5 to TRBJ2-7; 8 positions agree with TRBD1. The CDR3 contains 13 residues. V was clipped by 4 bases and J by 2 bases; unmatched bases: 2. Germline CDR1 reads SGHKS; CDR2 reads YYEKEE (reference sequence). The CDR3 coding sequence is TGTGCCAGCAGCCTGGACAGGGCCTACGAGCAGTACTTC. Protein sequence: CASSLDRAYEQYF.

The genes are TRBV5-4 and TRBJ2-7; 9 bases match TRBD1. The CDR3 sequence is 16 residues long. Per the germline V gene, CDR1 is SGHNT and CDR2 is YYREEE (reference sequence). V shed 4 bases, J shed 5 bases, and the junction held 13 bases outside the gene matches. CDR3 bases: TGTGCCAGCAGCCTATCGTCGGGGACAGGGTCTAACGAGCAGTACTTC. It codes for CASSLSSGTGSNEQYF.

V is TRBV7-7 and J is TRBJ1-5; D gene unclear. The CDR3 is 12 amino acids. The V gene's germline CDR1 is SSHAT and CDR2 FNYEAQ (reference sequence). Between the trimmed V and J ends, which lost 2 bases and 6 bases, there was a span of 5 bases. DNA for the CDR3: TGTGCCAGCAGCTTACCCAGTCAGCCCCAGCATTTT. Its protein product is CASSLPSQPQHF.

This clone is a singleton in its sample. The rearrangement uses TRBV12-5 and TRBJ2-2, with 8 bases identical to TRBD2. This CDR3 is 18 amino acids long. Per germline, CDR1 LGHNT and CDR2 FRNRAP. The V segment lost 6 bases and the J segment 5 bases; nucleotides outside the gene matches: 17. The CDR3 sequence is CASGFRAGTSASTGELFF. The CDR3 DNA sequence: TGTGCTAGTGGATTCCGCGCCGGGACTAGTGCGTCGACCGGGGAGCTGTTTTTT.

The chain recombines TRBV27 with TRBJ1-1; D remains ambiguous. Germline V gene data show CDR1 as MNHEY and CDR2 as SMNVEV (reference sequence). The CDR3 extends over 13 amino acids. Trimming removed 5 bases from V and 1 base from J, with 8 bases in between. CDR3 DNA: TGTGCCAGCAGTCCCCCGGGGAACACTGAAGCTTTCTTT. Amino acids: CASSPPGNTEAFF.

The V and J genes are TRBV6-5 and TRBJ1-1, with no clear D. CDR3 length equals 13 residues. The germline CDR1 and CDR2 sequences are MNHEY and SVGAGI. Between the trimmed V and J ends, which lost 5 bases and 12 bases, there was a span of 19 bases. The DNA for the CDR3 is TGTGCCAGCAGTAATGCGCGAGGGAGCGCGACTTTCTTT. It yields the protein CASSNARGSATFF.

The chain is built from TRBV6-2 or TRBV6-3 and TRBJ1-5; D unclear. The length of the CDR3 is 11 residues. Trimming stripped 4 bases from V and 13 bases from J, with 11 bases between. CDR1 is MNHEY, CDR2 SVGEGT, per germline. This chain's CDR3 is CASSLPGTQHF. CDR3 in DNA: TGTGCCAGCAGTTTACCCGGTACTCAGCATTTT.

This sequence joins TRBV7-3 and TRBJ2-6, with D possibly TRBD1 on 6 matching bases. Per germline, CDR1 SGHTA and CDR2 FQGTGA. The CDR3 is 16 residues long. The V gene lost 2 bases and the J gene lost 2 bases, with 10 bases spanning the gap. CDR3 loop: CASSLDRTPGANVLTF. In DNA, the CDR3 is TGTGCCAGCAGCTTAGACAGGACCCCTGGGGCCAACGTCCTGACTTTC. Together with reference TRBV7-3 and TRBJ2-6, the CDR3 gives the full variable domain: GAGVSQTPSNKVTEKGKYVELRCDPISGHTALYWYRQSLGQGPEFLIYFQGTGAADDSGLPNDRFFAVRPEGSVSTLKIQRTERGDSAVYLCASSLDRTPGANVLTFGAGSRLTVL.

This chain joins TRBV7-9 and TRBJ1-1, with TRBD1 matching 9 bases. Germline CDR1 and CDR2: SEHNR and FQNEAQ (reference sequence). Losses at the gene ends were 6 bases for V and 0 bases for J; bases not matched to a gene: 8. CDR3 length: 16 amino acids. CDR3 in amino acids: CASRVGQGMMNTEAFF. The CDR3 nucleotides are TGTGCCAGCAGGGTGGGACAGGGTATGATGAACACTGAAGCTTTCTTT.

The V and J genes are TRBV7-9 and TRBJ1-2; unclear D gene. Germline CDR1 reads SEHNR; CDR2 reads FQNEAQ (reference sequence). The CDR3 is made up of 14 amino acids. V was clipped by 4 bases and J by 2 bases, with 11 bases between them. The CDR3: CASSYPTENYGYTF. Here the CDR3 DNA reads TGTGCCAGCAGCTACCCCACTGAGAACTATGGCTACACCTTC.

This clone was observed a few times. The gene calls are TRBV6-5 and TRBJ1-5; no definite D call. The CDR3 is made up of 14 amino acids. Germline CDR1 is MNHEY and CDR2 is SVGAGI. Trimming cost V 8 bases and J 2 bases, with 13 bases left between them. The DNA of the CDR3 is TGTGCCAGCTGCCCGATATCGGGCAATCAGCCCCAGCATTTT. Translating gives CASCPISGNQPQHF.

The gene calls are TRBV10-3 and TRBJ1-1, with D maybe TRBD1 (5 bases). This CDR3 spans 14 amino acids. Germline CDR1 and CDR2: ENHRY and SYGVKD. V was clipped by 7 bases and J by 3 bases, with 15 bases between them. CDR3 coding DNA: TGTGCCATCAAAGCAGGGACTCTGGACACTGAAGCTTTCTTT. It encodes CAIKAGTLDTEAFF.

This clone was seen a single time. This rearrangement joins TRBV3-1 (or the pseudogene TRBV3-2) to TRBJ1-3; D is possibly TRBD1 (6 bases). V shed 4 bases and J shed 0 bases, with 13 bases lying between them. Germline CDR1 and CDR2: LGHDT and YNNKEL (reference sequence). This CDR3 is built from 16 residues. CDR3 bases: TGTGCCAGCAGCCTCAGGGGCGGGAGCTCTGGAAACACCATATATTTT. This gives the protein CASSLRGGSSGNTIYF.

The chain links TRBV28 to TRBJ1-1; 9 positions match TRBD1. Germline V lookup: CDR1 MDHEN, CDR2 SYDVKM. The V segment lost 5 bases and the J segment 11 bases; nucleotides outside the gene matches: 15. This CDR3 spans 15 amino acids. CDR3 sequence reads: CASSTSGTGRKIAFF. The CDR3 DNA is TGTGCCAGCAGTACTTCCGGGACAGGGAGGAAGATTGCTTTCTTT.

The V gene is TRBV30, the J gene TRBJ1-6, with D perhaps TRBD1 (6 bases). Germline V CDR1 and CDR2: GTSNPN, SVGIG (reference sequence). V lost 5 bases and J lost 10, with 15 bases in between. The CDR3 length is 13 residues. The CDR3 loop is CAWQRQGRSPLHF. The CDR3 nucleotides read TGTGCCTGGCAACGGCAGGGGCGATCACCCCTCCACTTT.

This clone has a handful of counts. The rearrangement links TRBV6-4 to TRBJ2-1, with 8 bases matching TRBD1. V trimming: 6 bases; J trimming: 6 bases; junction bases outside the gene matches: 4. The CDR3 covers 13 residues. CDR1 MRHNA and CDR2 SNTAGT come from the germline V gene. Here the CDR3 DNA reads TGTGCCAGCAGCGTTGACAGGGGCAATGAGCAGTTCTTC. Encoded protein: CASSVDRGNEQFF.

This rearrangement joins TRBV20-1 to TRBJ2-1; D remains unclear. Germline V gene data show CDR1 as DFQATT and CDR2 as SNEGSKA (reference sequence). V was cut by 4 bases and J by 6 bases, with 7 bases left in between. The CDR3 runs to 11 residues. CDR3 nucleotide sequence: TGCAGTGCTAACTACTTCAATGAGCAGTTCTTC. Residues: CSANYFNEQFF.

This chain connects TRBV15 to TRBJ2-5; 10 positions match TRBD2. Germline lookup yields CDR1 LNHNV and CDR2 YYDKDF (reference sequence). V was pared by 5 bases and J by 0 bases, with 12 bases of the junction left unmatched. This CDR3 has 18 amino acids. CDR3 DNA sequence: TGTGCCACCAGCCGACGGGGAGGTAGCGGGGGGTACCAAGAGACCCAGTACTTC. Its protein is CATSRRGGSGGYQETQYF.